The entry that follows covers one T cell receptor (beta chain) sequence. Its antigen remains unknown. The data derive from a study of T-cell reconstitution after alpha-beta-depleted transplantation in children. Notes on the study in general: Two months or so post-transplant, alpha-beta T cells reportedly derived from several hundred expanded graft clones. Several patients had high TCRbeta diversity at day 60; it came from surviving recipient T cells and thymic progenitors. Newly generated T cells supplied most T-cell counts and diversity one year post-transplant.

From germline, CDR1 is KGHDR and CDR2 SFDVKD. This CDR3 comprises 17 residues. V gave up 3 bases and J gave up 6 bases, with 20 bases separating them. The TCRbeta library incorporated unique molecular identifiers. TCRdb reprocessed the PCR reads via MiXCR and lists one record per CDR3 protein. The data contain around 800,000 distinct CDR3 sequences, 15% to 20% of them singletons. This receptor was obtained from a male patient aged 5 to 17 who had a stem cell transplant for acute lymphoblastic leukemia, so the T cells may come from the graft donor. The chain combines TRBV24-1 with TRBJ2-1, with TRBD1 as a possible D gene (6 bases). The sample here was PBMCs, mostly from graft donor cells, taken 360 days after TCRalphabeta/CD19-depleted stem cell transplant. The CDR3 DNA follows: TGTGCCACCAGTGATCCTCGCTCCGGGACACCCCTCAATGAGCAGTTCTTC. Its protein is CATSDPRSGTPLNEQFF.